The 20 T cell receptor beta chains below all came from one sample that was sequenced in a study of T cells after yellow fever vaccination. A single record per CDR3 protein comes from TCRdb applying MiXCR to the 5' RACE reads. The sample consists of fewer than 90,000 distinct CDR3 sequences, roughly 6.9% of them appearing once. This specimen consisted of CD8+ T cells sorted from PBMCs, obtained more than 4 days after the first yellow fever vaccination. These receptor sequences come from a man younger than 30 who received the YFV17D yellow fever vaccine.

V and J are TRBV7-9 and TRBJ2-3; TRBD2 matches at 7 bases. There are 16 residues in the CDR3. Trimming took 5 bases from V and 1 from J; bases not matched to a gene: 9. The germline CDR1 and CDR2 sequences are SEHNR and FQNEAQ (reference sequence). The CDR3 loop reads CASSPRSSGGTDTQYF. In nucleotides, the CDR3 is TGTGCCAGCAGCCCGAGGTCGAGCGGGGGCACAGATACGCAGTATTTT. Drawing the rest from reference TRBV7-9 and TRBJ2-3, the complete variable domain is DTGVSQNPRHKITKRGQNVTFRCDPISEHNRLYWYRQTLGQGPEFLTYFQNEAQLEKSRLLSDRFSAERPKGSFSTLEIQRTEQGDSAMYLCASSPRSSGGTDTQYFGPGTRLTVL.

This clonotype was detected only a few times. The gene calls are TRBV4-1 and TRBJ2-2, with D maybe TRBD2 (6 bases). Looked up from germline, CDR1 is MGHRA and CDR2 is YSYEKL. The CDR3 contains 14 residues. V lost 3 bases, J lost 6 bases, and 11 bases lay in between. The CDR3 region is CASSHRTSSGELFF. CDR3 bases: TGCGCCAGCAGCCACCGCACTAGCTCCGGGGAGCTGTTTTTT.

This chain connects TRBV4-3 to TRBJ2-1, with D possibly TRBD2 on 7 matching bases. The germline gives CDR1 LGHNA, CDR2 YSLEER. V was cut by 0 bases and J by 4 bases, with 13 bases left in between. The CDR3 contains 16 residues. The CDR3 loop is CASSQDPEGGYNEQFF. The CDR3 bases are TGCGCCAGCAGCCAAGATCCGGAGGGGGGGTACAATGAGCAGTTCTTC.

This clonotype was picked up many times. The J gene is TRBJ1-1, the V gene TRBV2; D is uncertain. The germline V gene has CDR1 SNHLY and CDR2 FYNNEI. The CDR3 extends over 18 amino acids. V was cut by 3 bases and J by 5 bases, with 25 bases left in between. CDR3 region: CASSESFPEGGVGTEAFF. CDR3 bases: TGTGCCAGCAGTGAGAGTTTCCCCGAGGGTGGGGTTGGTACTGAAGCTTTCTTT.

This clonotype was seen only a few times. J is TRBJ2-3 and V is TRBV19, with a possible D match to TRBD1 (7 bases). The CDR3 sequence is 15 residues long. The germline gives CDR1 LNHDA, CDR2 SQIVND (reference sequence). Trimming shortened V by 5 bases and J by 5 bases, and 17 bases separated the two germline ends. This CDR3 is CASSVRTGGEDTQYF. The CDR3 coding sequence is TGTGCCAGTAGTGTTAGGACAGGAGGGGAAGATACGCAGTATTTT.

This clonotype has a handful of counts. The rearrangement uses TRBV12-3 or TRBV12-4 and TRBJ2-7; a possible D gene is TRBD1 (6 bases). The V gene lost 6 bases and the J gene lost 4 bases, with 22 bases spanning the gap. The CDR3 runs 16 residues. The CDR3, as DNA: TGTGCCAGCAGCCAAAAACGTCGGGACATCGGGTACGAGCAGTACTTC. Translated: CASSQKRRDIGYEQYF.

This clonotype was found many times. The chain joins TRBV12-3 or TRBV12-4 to TRBJ2-3; 9 bases line up with TRBD1. Unmatched junction bases numbered 8, after V lost 6 bases and J lost 4 bases. This CDR3 contains 15 residues. The CDR3 here is CASRTSGTGPDTQYF. The CDR3 coding sequence is TGTGCCAGCAGGACCTCCGGGACAGGGCCAGATACGCAGTATTTT.

This chain links TRBV12-3 or TRBV12-4 with TRBJ1-3; tentative D call: TRBD1 (6 bases). The length of the CDR3 is 14 residues. V gave up 3 bases and J gave up 4 bases, with 10 bases separating them. CDR3 DNA: TGTGCCAGCAGTTTTTCAGGGGCAGGAAACACCATATATTTT. As protein: CASSFSGAGNTIYF.

This clonotype has only a few counts. V usage is TRBV11-2 and J usage is TRBJ2-4; TRBD2 matches at 16 bases. The CDR3 extends over 16 amino acids. The V gene's germline CDR1 is SGHAT and CDR2 FQNNGV. The J segment lost 3 bases and the V segment lost 5 bases, leaving 1 base of the junction unmatched. The DNA of the CDR3 is TGTGCCAGCAGCGGGACTAGCGGGGGGGTCAAAAACATTCAGTACTTC. Amino acid sequence: CASSGTSGGVKNIQYF.

The chain links TRBV27 to TRBJ1-5; perhaps TRBD1 as D (5 bases). The CDR3 has 14 amino acids. V lost 5 bases, J lost 3 bases, and 11 bases lay in between. The germline CDR1 and CDR2 sequences are MNHEY and SMNVEV (reference sequence). This CDR3 is CASSDRGYNQPQHF. Written as DNA, the CDR3 is TGTGCCAGCAGTGATCGGGGGTACAATCAGCCCCAGCATTTT.

The chain recombines TRBV20-1 with TRBJ2-5; D possibly matches TRBD1 or TRBD2 (5 bases each). This CDR3 comprises 12 residues. Germline CDR1 DFQATT, CDR2 SNEGSKA (reference sequence). V lost 0 bases to trimming and J lost 6 bases, with 8 bases between them. DNA of the CDR3: TGCAGTGCTAGAGACGAGGGGAAGACCCAGTACTTC. As protein: CSARDEGKTQYF.

In its sample, this clonotype was seen once. A read error may explain this, as a much larger clone is one base away. The J gene is TRBJ2-5, the V gene TRBV5-1; D is unresolved. Germline V CDR1 and CDR2: SGHRS, YFSETQ. The CDR3 contains 14 residues. Trimming took off 6 bases at V and 5 bases at J, with 17 bases between the two ends. The CDR3 protein is CASNPGYSHETQYF. CDR3 coding DNA: TGCGCCAGCAACCCTGGGTACAGCCATGAGACCCAGTACTTC.

V usage is TRBV7-9 and J usage is TRBJ1-1; D perhaps matches TRBD1 (6 bases). The germline V gene has CDR1 SEHNR and CDR2 FQNEAQ (reference sequence). The V and J ends lost 5 bases and 1 base respectively, with 11 bases between them. The CDR3 runs to 14 residues. This CDR3 is CASSNRVANTEAFF. CDR3 bases: TGTGCCAGCAGCAACAGGGTAGCGAACACTGAAGCTTTCTTT.

This clonotype was counted between two and nine times. This chain uses TRBV20-1 with TRBJ2-3; D perhaps matches TRBD2 (5 bases). There are 16 residues in the CDR3. Germline V CDR1 and CDR2: DFQATT, SNEGSKA (reference sequence). The V end lost 5 bases, the J end lost 0 bases, and 18 bases lay between the germline ends. CDR3 DNA sequence: TGCAGTGCTCGACCTGGGCGATGGACTAGCACAGATACGCAGTATTTT. Its protein product is CSARPGRWTSTDTQYF.

The chain couples TRBV6-4 to TRBJ2-2, with unresolved D. Per the germline V gene, CDR1 is MRHNA and CDR2 is SNTAGT. Trimming removed 10 bases at V and 2 bases at J, with 11 bases between. The CDR3 contains 13 residues. CDR3 bases: TGTGCCACTACACGAGGCAACACCGGGGAGCTGTTTTTT. It specifies CATTRGNTGELFF.

The chain employs TRBV19 and TRBJ2-7, with 8 bases identical to TRBD1. This CDR3 is built from 14 residues. V gave up 3 bases and J gave up 5 bases; unmatched junction bases: 6. Germline V lookup: CDR1 LNHDA, CDR2 SQIVND (reference sequence). The CDR3, as DNA: TGTGCCAGTAGTATCACGGACAGGGTCAACGAGCAGTACTTC. Protein product: CASSITDRVNEQYF.

This clonotype was recorded at least ten times. The J gene is TRBJ2-7, the V gene TRBV6-5; 9 bases agree with TRBD1. Trimming removed 2 bases from V and 4 bases from J; junction bases left unmatched: 3. Germline V gene sequence: CDR1 MNHEY, CDR2 SVGAGI. The length of the CDR3 is 14 residues. The CDR3 reads CASSYGTGKYEQYF. CDR3 DNA sequence: TGTGCCAGCAGTTACGGGACAGGGAAATACGAGCAGTACTTC.

This clonotype was recorded many times. The CDR3 coding sequence is TGTGCCAGCAGGTTCCGCGGAGATACGCAGTATTTT. Residues: CASRFRGDTQYF. V is TRBV28 and J is TRBJ2-3; D uncertain. Trimming removed 6 bases at V and 5 bases at J, with 9 bases between. The CDR3 has 12 residues. Germline V gene lookup returns CDR1 MDHEN and CDR2 SYDVKM.

The CDR3 DNA reads as TGTGCCAGCAGTTACGGGGGAGGCGAGCAGTACTTC. Protein product: CASSYGGGEQYF. V gene TRBV6-5 combines with J gene TRBJ2-7, with a weak D call TRBD2 (6 bases). This CDR3 is 12 amino acids long. Germline lookup yields CDR1 MNHEY and CDR2 SVGAGI. V lost 2 bases and J 6 bases, leaving 8 bases between the germline ends.

This clonotype was observed a handful of times. The V call is TRBV4-1, the J call TRBJ2-1; no definite D call. V was shortened by 0 bases and J by 0 bases, with 6 bases between the two germline ends. The V gene's germline CDR1 is MGHRA and CDR2 YSYEKL. The CDR3 totals 15 residues. The CDR3: CASSQDLSSYNEQFF. The CDR3 DNA sequence: TGCGCCAGCAGCCAAGATTTAAGCTCCTACAATGAGCAGTTCTTC.